A single sample is the source of the 5 T cell receptor beta chains below, sequenced in a study of response to subunit inactivated influenza vaccine. TCRdb ran MiXCR on the RT-PCR reads and lists one entry per CDR3 protein. The profile shows some 500,000 distinct CDR3 sequences, less than 30% of them singletons. The sequencing here drew on CD4+ T cells sorted from PBMCs, taken 5 days after vaccination. The receptor source for this set is a man aged 50 to 60 who received an inactivated influenza vaccine.

The sample holds a few counts of this clonotype. This chain links TRBV20-1 with TRBJ2-7; no definite D call. Germline V gene data show CDR1 as DFQATT and CDR2 as SNEGSKA (reference sequence). The length of the CDR3 is 13 residues. Between the trimmed V and J ends, which lost 0 bases and 1 base, there was a span of 7 bases. Here the CDR3 DNA reads TGCAGTGCTAGAGAAAACCCTTCCTACGAGCAGTACTTC. It encodes CSARENPSYEQYF.

This clonotype turned up a few times. The chain joins TRBV6-1 to TRBJ2-3; a possible D gene is TRBD2 (5 bases). The CDR3 sequence is 15 residues long. In germline, CDR1 is MNHNS, CDR2 SASEGT. V was shortened by 5 bases and J by 2 bases, with 14 bases between the two germline ends. CDR3: CASSLSGLTTDTQYF. The CDR3 DNA reads as TGTGCCAGCAGTCTCTCCGGACTCACCACAGATACGCAGTATTTT.

The chain couples TRBV29-1 to TRBJ2-3; D ambiguous. Germline V gene data show CDR1 as SQVTM and CDR2 as ANQGSEA. The CDR3 has 10 amino acids. V shed 7 bases and J shed 6 bases, with 8 bases lying between them. CDR3 loop: CSAAADTQYF. CDR3 coding DNA: TGCAGCGCCGCAGCGGATACGCAGTATTTT.

This clonotype showed up just a few times. The V gene is TRBV4-3, the J gene TRBJ2-1; D is uncertain. CDR3 length equals 16 residues. Deletions cut 0 bases from V and 2 bases from J, with 11 bases between. The V gene's germline CDR1 is LGHNA and CDR2 YSLEER. CDR3 DNA: TGCGCCAGCAGCCAAGAGGCAGACATCACCTACAATGAGCAGTTCTTC. Protein: CASSQEADITYNEQFF.

This chain joins TRBV6-1 and TRBJ2-7; TRBD1 aligns across 8 bases. J was trimmed by 2 bases and V by 4 bases; bases with no gene match: 4. Germline V lookup: CDR1 MNHNS, CDR2 SASEGT. This CDR3 comprises 14 residues. CDR3 amino acids: CASSARTGTYEQYF. DNA of the CDR3: TGTGCCAGCAGTGCTCGGACAGGGACCTACGAGCAGTACTTC.